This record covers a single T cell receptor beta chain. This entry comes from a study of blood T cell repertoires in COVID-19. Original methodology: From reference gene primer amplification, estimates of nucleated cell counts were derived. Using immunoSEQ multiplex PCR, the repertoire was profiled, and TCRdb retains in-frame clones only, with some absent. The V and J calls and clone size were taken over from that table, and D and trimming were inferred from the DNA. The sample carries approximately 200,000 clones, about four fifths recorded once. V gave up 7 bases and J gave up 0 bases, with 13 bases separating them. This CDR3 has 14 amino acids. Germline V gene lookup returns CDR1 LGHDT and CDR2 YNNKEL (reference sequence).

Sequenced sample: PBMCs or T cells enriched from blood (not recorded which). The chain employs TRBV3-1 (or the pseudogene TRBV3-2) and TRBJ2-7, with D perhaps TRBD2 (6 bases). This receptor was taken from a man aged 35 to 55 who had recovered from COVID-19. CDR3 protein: CASTHGGSSYEQYF. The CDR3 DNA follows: TGTGCCAGCACCCATGGGGGGAGCTCCTACGAGCAGTACTTC.